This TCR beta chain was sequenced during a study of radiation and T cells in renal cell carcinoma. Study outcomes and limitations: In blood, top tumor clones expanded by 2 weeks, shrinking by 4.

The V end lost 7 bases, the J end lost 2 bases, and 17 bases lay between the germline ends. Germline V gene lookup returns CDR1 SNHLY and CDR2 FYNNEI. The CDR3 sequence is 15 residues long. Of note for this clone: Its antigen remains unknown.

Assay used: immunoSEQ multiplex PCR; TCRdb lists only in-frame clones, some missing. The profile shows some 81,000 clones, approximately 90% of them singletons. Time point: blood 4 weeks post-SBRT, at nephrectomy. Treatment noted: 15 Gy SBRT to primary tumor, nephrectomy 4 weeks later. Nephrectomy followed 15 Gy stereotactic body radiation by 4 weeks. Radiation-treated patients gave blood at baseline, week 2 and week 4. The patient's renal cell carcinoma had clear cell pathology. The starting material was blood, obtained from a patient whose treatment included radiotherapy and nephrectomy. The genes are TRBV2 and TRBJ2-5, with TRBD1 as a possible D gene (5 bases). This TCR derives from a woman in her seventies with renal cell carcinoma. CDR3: CASTVPTGVQETQYF. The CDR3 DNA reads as TGTGCCAGCACCGTCCCTACAGGAGTTCAAGAGACCCAGTACTTC.